A single TCR beta chain is shown here with its context. Its antigen is unknown. No per-base quality is available; no much larger clone lies one base away. This specimen belongs to a study of siplizumab effects on memory and regulatory T cells (dated by TCRdb to the late 2010s). Broadly, across the study: The study looked at the effect of siplizumab, an anti-CD2 antibody, on alloreactive T-cell subsets in allogeneic mixed lymphocyte reactions made from human PBMCs. The paper's findings and limits, for the study overall: Of the alloreactive CD4+ clones that could be mapped, the Treg-derived share averaged 68.8% with siplizumab compared with under 35% in control reactions. For roughly 80-95% of proliferating CD4+ or CD8+ clones, no naive or memory phenotype could be assigned. Whether proliferating Tregs from siplizumab cultures actually had suppressive function was not functionally confirmed. Because sequences below about 10^-5 frequency were poorly captured, only a minor fraction of alloreactive clones could be mapped to unstimulated subsets. The cumulative frequency of alloreactive sequences traceable to unstimulated CD4+ memory T cells was significantly reduced by siplizumab. Unstimulated naive T cells appeared to be more diverse than memory T cells, and naive cells seemed to make a substantial contribution to the alloresponse.

Library method: the immunoSEQ multiplex PCR assay. The deep sequencing platform assayed about 91,000 TCR templates per sample. Genomic DNA extracted from sorted T cells was used for TCRbeta CDR3 sequencing. For the original study's pipeline: The R programming language was used for clonal analysis of the TCRbeta CDR3 data. Alloreactive CD4+ and CD8+ clones were defined by comparing unstimulated samples with post-reaction CFSE-low samples. Alloreactive CD4+ clones were assigned to regulatory or non-regulatory origin by matching sequences to sorted unstimulated Treg and non-Treg repertoires. TCRdb holds this immuneACCESS table with in-frame rearrangements only. Some clones are missing; in checked studies, unresolved V genes explain under half, and the rest has no known cause. The V and J calls and clone size come from that table; D and trimming were worked out from the DNA. The sample yields some 100,000 clones; roughly 94% were counted once. Jointly, the top ten make up roughly 0.6% of the sample.

Sorted unstimulated T cells and proliferating T cells recovered from mixed lymphocyte reactions were subjected to TCRbeta CDR3 sequencing. Fresh whole blood from approximately ten HLA-typed healthy donors was used to isolate PBMCs. Unstimulated CD4+ regulatory T cells were FACS-sorted to map the origin of alloreactive clones. V is trimmed back by 2 bases and J by 3 bases, and the junction contains 17 bases that no gene match accounts for. Based on the germline V gene, the CDR1 and CDR2 sequences are SGHTA and FQGTGA. Including cysteine and phenylalanine, the CDR3 has 20 amino acids. Of the read, only the CDR3 DNA is kept; its 60 bases are in frame from base 1.

This TCR was recovered from a human donor in good health. The sample consisted of Tregs sorted from blood. The V and J segments used are TRBV7-3 and TRBJ2-1, with 9 middle bases fitting TRBD2. The nucleotide sequence is TGTGCCAGCAGCTTAGCAGGGAGGGCTAGCGGGATTCCGATCTACAATGAGCAGTTCTTC. Translated, it reads CASSLAGRASGIPIYNEQFF.